This entry features one T cell receptor (beta chain) sequence. Antigen specificity is unknown. Repertoires were generated with immunoSEQ multiplex PCR, while TCRdb's copy carries only in-frame clones and drops some. The sample yields roughly 15,000 clones, less than 90% seen once. The entry originates in a study of T cell therapy after organ transplantation. Across the study: Therapy products were autologous CMV-specific T cells, peptide-expanded for approximately two weeks. Study observations and caveats: Minimal repertoire change after therapy followed marked pretherapy expansions in nonresponders. Pretherapy CD8 clonality inversely correlated with its fold change after therapy.

Specified time point: 20-29 weeks after completion of therapy. Germline values: CDR1 SGHAT, CDR2 FQDESV (reference sequence). Between the trimmed V and J ends, which lost 4 bases and 2 bases, there was a span of 21 bases. The CDR3 runs to 17 residues. The sample consisted of CD8+ T cells from blood, taken after autologous CMV-specific T cell therapy. This TCR was sampled from a human patient who had received a solid organ transplant and had CMV disease. Some of these T cells may belong to the graft donor. The V gene is TRBV11-1, the J gene TRBJ2-7; D is perhaps TRBD1 (6 bases). The CDR3 sequence: CASSSTSSTDRPYEQYF. The CDR3 DNA reads as TGTGCCAGCAGCTCCACGTCGTCGACCGACAGGCCCTACGAGCAGTACTTC.